This note documents a single T cell receptor (beta chain) sequence. This record belongs to a study of blood T cell repertoires in COVID-19. Study overall: Acute and convalescent COVID-19 specimens originated in the United States, Italy and Spain. Sample material is recorded as cDNA or gDNA derived from T cells, B-cell-depleted T cells, or PBMCs.

Germline-derived CDR1 and CDR2 are LGHDT and YNNKEL (reference sequence). V dropped 0 bases and J dropped 4 bases, with 12 bases sitting between them. The CDR3 consists of 15 residues. Original processing notes: Using reference gene primer amplification, nucleated cell counts were estimated. Sequencing was performed with immunoSEQ multiplex PCR; in TCRdb, only in-frame clones are kept and a portion is missing. The D gene and trimming were derived from the DNA, and the V and J assignments and clone size from that table. The top ten hold about 18% of the sample, which has 130,000 or so clones, 84% seen once.

The receptor comes from a woman at least 80 years old with acute or convalescent COVID-19. Material for sequencing was peripheral blood. The rearrangement links TRBV3-1 (or the pseudogene TRBV3-2) to TRBJ1-2; maybe TRBD1 (5 bases). CDR3 nucleotide sequence: TGTGCCAGCAGCCAAGATAGGAGGGGTGGCTATGGCTACACCTTC. Protein sequence: CASSQDRRGGYGYTF.